Sequencing of this TCR beta chain was carried out in a study of T cell repertoires in cytomegalovirus infection. MiXCR, applied by TCRdb to the reads, yields one record per CDR3 protein. The sample gives about 830,000 distinct CDR3 sequences, 30% to 35% of which show up once; 9.5% to 15% is in the top ten. About this clonotype: Its antigen is not identified.

The CDR3 has 12 amino acids. V lost 0 bases and J lost 7, with 4 bases in between. The germline gives CDR1 LGHNT, CDR2 FRNRAP. The sample in question was cultured CD8+ T cells from PBMCs, obtained from culture after CMV antigen stimulation. The origin of this receptor is a human donor in good health (CMV status not recorded). Some clones in this sample may be carry-over from other donors' samples. V usage is TRBV12-5 and J usage is TRBJ2-1, with D unclear. As DNA, the CDR3 is TGTGCTAGTGGTTTGGTAGTGAATGAGCAGTTCTTC. Encoded protein: CASGLVVNEQFF.